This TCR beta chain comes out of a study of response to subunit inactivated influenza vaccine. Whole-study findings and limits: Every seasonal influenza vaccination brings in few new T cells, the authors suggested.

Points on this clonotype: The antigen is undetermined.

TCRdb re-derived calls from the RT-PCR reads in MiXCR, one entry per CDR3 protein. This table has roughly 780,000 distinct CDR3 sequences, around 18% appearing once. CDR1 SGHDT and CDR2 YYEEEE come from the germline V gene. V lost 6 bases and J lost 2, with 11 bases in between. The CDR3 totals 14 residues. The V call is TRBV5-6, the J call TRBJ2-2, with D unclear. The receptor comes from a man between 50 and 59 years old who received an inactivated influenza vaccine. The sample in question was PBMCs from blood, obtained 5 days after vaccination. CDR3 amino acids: CASKFRVNTGELFF. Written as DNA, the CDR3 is TGTGCCAGCAAATTCCGGGTTAACACCGGGGAGCTGTTTTTT.